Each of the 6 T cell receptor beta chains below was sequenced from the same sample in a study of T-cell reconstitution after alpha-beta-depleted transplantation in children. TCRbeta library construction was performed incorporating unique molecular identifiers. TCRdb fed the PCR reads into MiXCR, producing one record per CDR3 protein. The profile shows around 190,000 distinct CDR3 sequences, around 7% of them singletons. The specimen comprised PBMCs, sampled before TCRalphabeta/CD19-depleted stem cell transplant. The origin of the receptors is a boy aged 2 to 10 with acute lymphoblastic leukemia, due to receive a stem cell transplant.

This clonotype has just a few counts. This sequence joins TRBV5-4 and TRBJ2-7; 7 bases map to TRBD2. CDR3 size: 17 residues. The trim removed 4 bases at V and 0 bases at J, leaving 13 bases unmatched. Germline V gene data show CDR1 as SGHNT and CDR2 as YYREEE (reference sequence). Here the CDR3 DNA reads TGTGCCAGCAGCCCTGGGGAGGGGACTCCAGGCTCCTACGAGCAGTACTTC. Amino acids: CASSPGEGTPGSYEQYF.

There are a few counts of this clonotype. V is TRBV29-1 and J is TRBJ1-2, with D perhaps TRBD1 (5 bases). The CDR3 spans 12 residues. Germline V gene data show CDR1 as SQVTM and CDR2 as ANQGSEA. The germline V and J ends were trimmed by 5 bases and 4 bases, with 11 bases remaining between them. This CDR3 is CSVQDTTYGYTF. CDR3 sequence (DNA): TGCAGCGTTCAGGACACGACCTATGGCTACACCTTC.

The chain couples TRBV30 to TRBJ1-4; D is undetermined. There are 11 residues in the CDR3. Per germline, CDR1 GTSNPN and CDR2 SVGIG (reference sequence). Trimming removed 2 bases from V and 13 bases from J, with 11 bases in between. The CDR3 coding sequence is TGTGCCTGGAGTTCGTCCTTGCGACTGTTTTTT. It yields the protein CAWSSSLRLFF.

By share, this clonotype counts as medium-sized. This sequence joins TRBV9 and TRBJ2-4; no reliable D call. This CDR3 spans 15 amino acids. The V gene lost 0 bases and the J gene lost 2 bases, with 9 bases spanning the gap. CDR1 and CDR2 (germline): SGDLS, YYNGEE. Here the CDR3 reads CASSVGGGSKNIQYF. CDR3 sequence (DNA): TGTGCCAGCAGCGTAGGGGGTGGGTCCAAAAACATTCAGTACTTC. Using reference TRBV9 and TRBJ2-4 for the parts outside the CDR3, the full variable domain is DSGVTQTPKHLITATGQRVTLRCSPRSGDLSVYWYQQSLDQGLQFLIQYYNGEERAKGNILERFSAQQFPDLHSELNLSSLELGDSALYFCASSVGGGSKNIQYFGAGTRLSVL.

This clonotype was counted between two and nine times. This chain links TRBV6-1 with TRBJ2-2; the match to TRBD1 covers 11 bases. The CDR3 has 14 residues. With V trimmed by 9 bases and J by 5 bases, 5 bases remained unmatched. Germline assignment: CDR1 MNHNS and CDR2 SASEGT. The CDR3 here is CASSGTGGTGELFF. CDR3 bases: TGTGCCAGTTCCGGGACAGGGGGGACCGGGGAGCTGTTTTTT.

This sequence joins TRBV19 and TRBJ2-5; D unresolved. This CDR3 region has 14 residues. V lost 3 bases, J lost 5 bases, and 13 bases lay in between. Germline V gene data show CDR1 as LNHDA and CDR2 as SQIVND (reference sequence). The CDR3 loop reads CASSMRFAGETQYF. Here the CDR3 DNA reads TGTGCCAGTAGTATGCGTTTTGCCGGGGAGACCCAGTACTTC.